This paragraph covers one T cell receptor (beta chain) sequence. Antigen: not known. Sequencing used immunoSEQ multiplex PCR; TCRdb keeps in-frame clones, though not all of them. The table records 2 million to 2.5 million clones, 90% to 97% of them present only once. Germline-derived CDR1 and CDR2 are MNHEY and SVGAGI. This CDR3 spans 15 amino acids. V lost 7 bases and J lost 1, with 16 bases in between. This specimen comes from a study of shared clonotypes between healthy human individuals. Study-wide results and limits: Sampling covered blood only; tissue repertoires likely differ.

The specimen was naive CD4+ T cells sorted from blood. Subset described: CD45RA+ positively selected. The TCR was taken from a man aged 18 to 29 in good health. The V call is TRBV6-5, the J call TRBJ1-2, with a possible D match to TRBD1 (5 bases). CDR3 in amino acids: CASTQIPTVNYGYTF. CDR3 bases: TGTGCCAGCACCCAGATTCCGACAGTTAACTATGGCTACACCTTC.